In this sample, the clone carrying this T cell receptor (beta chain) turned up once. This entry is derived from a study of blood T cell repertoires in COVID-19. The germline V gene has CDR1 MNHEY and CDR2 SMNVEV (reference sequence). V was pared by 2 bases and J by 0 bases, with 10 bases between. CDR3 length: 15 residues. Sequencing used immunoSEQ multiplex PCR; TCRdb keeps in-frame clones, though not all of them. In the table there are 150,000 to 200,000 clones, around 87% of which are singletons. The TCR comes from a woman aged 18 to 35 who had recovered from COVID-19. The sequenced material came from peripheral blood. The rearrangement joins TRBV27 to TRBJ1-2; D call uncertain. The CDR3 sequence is CASSLANTANYGYTF. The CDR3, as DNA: TGTGCCAGCAGTTTAGCCAATACAGCTAACTATGGCTACACCTTC.